The T cell receptor (beta chain) under discussion was sequenced for a study of OX40 agonist ivuxolimab in advanced cancers. Study summary: In this cohort, patients received ivuxolimab, an agonistic anti-OX40 (CD134) antibody.

Clones were sequenced by immunoSEQ multiplex PCR, and TCRdb holds only the in-frame ones, with some missing. The sample has around 62,000 clones, about 79% seen once. Sampling times: baseline, cycle 4 day 1, cycle 7 day 1. Concerning this clone itself: What it binds is unknown.

Trimming removed 2 bases from V and 8 bases from J; junction bases left unmatched: 12. From germline, CDR1 is SGHRS and CDR2 YFSETQ. The CDR3 totals 16 residues. Points from the study as a whole: Part of the nonresponder group also had normalized T-cell clonal expansion that was low.

The sequence derives from an adult with an advanced solid tumor such as melanoma, head and neck, liver or kidney cancer. The sample here was CD4+ or CD8+ T cells sorted from blood, taken in a trial of the OX40 agonist ivuxolimab. The rearrangement joins TRBV5-1 to TRBJ1-2, with 10 bases that match TRBD1. CDR3 region: CASSFGPGTGDSGYTF. CDR3 sequence (DNA): TGCGCCAGCAGCTTCGGACCCGGGACAGGGGACTCCGGCTACACCTTC.